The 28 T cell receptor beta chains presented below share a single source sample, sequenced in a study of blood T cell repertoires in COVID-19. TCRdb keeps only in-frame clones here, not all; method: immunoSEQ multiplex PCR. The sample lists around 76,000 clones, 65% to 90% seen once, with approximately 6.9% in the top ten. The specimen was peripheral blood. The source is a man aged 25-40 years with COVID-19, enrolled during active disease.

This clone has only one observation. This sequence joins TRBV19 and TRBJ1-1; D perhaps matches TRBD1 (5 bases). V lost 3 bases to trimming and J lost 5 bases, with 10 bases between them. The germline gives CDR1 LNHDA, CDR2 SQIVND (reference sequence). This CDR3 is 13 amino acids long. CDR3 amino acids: CASSIDRGTEAFF. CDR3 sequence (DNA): TGTGCCAGTAGTATCGACAGAGGAACTGAAGCTTTCTTT.

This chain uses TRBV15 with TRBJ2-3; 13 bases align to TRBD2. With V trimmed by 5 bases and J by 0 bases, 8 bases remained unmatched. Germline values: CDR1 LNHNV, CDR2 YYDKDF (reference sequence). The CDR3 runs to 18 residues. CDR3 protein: CATSGGLTSGRSTDTQYF. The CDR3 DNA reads TGTGCCACCAGCGGCGGGCTGACTAGCGGGAGGAGCACAGATACGCAGTATTTT.

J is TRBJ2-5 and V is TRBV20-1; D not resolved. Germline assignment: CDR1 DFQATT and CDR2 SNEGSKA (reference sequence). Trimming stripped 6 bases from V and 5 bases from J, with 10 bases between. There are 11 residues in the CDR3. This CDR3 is CSALNQETQYF. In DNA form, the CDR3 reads TGCAGTGCCCTCAATCAGGAGACCCAGTACTTC.

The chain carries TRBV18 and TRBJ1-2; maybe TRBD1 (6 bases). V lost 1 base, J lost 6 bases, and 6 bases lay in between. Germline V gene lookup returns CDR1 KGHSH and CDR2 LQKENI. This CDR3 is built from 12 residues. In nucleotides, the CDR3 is TGTGCCAGCTCACCACAGGGGGATGGCTACACCTTC. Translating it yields CASSPQGDGYTF.

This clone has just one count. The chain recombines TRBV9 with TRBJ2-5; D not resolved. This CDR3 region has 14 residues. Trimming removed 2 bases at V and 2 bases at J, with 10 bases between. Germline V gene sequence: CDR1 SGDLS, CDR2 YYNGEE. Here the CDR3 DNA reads TGTGCCAGCAGCGTTGCGGCGGTTCAAGAGACCCAGTACTTC. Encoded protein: CASSVAAVQETQYF.

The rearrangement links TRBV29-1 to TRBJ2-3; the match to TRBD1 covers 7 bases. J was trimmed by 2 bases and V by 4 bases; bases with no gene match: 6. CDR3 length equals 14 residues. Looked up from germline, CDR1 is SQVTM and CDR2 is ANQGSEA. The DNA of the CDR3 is TGCAGCGTTGGACAGGGCATAGCCACAGATACGCAGTATTTT. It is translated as CSVGQGIATDTQYF.

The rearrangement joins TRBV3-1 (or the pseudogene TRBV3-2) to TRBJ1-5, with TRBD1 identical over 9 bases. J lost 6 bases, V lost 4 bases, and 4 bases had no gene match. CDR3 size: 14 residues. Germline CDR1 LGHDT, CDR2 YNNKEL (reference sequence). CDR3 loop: CASSRDRVGQPQHF. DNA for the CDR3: TGTGCCAGCAGCCGGGACAGGGTAGGTCAGCCCCAGCATTTT.

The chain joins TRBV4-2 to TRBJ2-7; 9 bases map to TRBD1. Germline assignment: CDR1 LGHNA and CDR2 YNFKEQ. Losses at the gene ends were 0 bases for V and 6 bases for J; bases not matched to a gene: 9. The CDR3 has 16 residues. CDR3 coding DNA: TGTGCCAGCAGCCAAGATCCCGGGACAGGGAAGGGCGAGCAGTACTTC. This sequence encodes CASSQDPGTGKGEQYF.

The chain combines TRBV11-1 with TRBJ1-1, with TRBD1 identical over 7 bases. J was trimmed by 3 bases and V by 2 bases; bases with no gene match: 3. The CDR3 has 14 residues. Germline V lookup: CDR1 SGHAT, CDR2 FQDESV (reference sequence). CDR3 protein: CASSLQGVDTEAFF. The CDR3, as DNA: TGTGCCAGCAGCTTACAGGGGGTGGACACTGAAGCTTTCTTT.

CDR3 sequence reads: CASSPTGGSYGYTF. The DNA for the CDR3 is TGTGCCAGCAGTCCGACAGGGGGCAGCTATGGCTACACCTTC. J is TRBJ1-2 and V is TRBV28; 10 nucleotides align to TRBD1. Germline CDR1 and CDR2: MDHEN and SYDVKM. The CDR3 is made up of 14 amino acids. With V trimmed by 5 bases and J by 4 bases, 4 bases remained unmatched.

As DNA, the CDR3 is TGTGCCATCAGTGGGGGGGAACAGGGCAATCAGCCCCAGCATTTT. It translates to CAISGGEQGNQPQHF. This chain links TRBV10-3 with TRBJ1-5, with D possibly matching TRBD1 (5 bases). V lost 4 bases and J 2 bases, leaving 12 bases between the germline ends. The CDR3 consists of 15 residues. CDR1 and CDR2 (germline): ENHRY, SYGVKD.

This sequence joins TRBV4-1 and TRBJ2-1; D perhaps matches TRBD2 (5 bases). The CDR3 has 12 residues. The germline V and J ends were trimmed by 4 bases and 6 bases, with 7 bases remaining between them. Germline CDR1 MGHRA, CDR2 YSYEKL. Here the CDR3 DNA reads TGCGCCAGCAGCCCGAGGGTCAATGAGCAGTTCTTC. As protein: CASSPRVNEQFF.

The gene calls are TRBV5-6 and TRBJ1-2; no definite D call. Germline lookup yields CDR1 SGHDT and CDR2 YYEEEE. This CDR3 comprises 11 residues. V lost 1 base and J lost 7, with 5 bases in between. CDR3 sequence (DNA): TGTGCCAGCAGCTTGTCCCGTGGCTACACCTTC. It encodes CASSLSRGYTF. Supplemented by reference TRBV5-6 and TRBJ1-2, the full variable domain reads DAGVTQSPTHLIKTRGQQVTLRCSPKSGHDTVSWYQQALGQGPQFIFQYYEEEERQRGNFPDRFSGHQFPNYSSELNVNALLLGDSALYLCASSLSRGYTFGSGTRLTVV.

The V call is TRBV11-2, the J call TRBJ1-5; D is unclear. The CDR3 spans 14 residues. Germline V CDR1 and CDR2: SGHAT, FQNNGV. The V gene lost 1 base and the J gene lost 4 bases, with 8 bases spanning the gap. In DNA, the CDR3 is TGTGCCAGCAGCTTAGGGCCGAATAATCAGCCCCAGCATTTT. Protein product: CASSLGPNNQPQHF.

The DNA for the CDR3 is TGTGCCAGCAGCCATGGCGGCACTAGCGTCGCCTACAATGAGCAGTTCTTC. Translated, it gives CASSHGGTSVAYNEQFF. The J gene is TRBJ2-1, the V gene TRBV14; 7 bases line up with TRBD2. J was trimmed by 2 bases and V by 3 bases; bases with no gene match: 10. Germline V gives CDR1 SGHDN, CDR2 FVKESK. The CDR3 extends over 17 amino acids.

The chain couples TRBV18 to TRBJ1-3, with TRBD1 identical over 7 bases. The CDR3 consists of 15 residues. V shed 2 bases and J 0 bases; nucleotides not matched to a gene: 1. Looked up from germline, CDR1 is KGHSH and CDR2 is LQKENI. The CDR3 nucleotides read TGTGCCAGCTCACCAGACAGGGCCTCTGGAAACACCATATATTTT. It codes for CASSPDRASGNTIYF.

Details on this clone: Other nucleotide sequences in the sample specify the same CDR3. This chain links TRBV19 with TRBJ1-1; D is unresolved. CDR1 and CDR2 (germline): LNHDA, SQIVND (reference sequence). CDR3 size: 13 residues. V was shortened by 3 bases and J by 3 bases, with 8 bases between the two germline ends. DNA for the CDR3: TGTGCCAGTAGTATCGACGGGGACACTGAAGCTTTCTTT. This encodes CASSIDGDTEAFF.

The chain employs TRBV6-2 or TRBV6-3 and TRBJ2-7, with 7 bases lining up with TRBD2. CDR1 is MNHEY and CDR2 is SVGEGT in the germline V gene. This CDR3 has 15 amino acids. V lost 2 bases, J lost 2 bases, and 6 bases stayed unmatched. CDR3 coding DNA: TGTGCCAGCAGTTACCCTCGCGGACTAGCCTACGAGCAGTACTTC. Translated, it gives CASSYPRGLAYEQYF.

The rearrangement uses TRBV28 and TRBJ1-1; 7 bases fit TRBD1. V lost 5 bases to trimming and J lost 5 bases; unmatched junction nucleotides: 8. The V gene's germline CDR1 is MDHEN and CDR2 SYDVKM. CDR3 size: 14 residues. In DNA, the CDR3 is TGTGCCAGCAGTCCAAACAGGGGTAATACTGAAGCTTTCTTT. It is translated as CASSPNRGNTEAFF.

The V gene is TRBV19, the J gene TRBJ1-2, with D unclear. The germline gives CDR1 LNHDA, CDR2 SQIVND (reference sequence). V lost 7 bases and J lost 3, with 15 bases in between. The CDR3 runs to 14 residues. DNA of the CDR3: TGTGCCAGTACCCGATACCGAGAAGACTATGGCTACACCTTC. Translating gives CASTRYREDYGYTF.

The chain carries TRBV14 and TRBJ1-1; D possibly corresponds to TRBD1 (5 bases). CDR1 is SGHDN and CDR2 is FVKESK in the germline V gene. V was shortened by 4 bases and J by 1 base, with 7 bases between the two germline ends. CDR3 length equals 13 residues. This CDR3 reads CASSRQGNTEAFF. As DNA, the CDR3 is TGTGCCAGCAGCCGGCAGGGGAACACTGAAGCTTTCTTT.

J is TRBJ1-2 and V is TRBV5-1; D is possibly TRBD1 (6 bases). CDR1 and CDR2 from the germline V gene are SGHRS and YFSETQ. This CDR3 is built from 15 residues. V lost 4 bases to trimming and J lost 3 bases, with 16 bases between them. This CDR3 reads CASSLTTGRDYGYTF. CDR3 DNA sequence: TGCGCCAGCAGCCTGACGACAGGTAGAGACTATGGCTACACCTTC. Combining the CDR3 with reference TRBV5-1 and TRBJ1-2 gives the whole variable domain KAGVTQTPRYLIKTRGQQVTLSCSPISGHRSVSWYQQTPGQGLQFLFEYFSETQRNKGNFPGRFSGRQFSNSRSEMNVSTLELGDSALYLCASSLTTGRDYGYTFGSGTRLTVV.

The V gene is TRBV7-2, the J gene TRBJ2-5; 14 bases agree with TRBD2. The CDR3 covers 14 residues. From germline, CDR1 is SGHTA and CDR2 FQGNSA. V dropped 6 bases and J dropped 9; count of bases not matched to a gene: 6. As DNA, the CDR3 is TGTGCCAGCAGGACTAGCGGGGGGGAAGGGGCCCAGTACTTC. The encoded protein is CASRTSGGEGAQYF. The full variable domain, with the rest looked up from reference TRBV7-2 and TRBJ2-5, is GAGVSQSPSNKVTEKGKDVELRCDPISGHTALYWYRQSLGQGLEFLIYFQGNSAPDKSGLPSDRFSAERTGGSVSTLTIQRTQQEDSAVYLCASRTSGGEGAQYFGPGTRLLVL.

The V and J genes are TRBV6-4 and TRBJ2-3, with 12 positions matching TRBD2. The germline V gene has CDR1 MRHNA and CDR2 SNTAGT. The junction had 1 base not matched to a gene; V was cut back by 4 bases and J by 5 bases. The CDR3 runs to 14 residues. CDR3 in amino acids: CASSGGLAGDTQYF. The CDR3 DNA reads TGTGCCAGCAGTGGGGGACTAGCGGGAGATACGCAGTATTTT.

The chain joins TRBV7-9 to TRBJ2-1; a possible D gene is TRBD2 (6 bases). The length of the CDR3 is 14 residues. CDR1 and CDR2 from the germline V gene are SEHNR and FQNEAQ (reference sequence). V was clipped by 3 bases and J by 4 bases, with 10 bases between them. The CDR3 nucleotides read TGTGCCAGCAGCTTCGCGGGAAAGTACAATGAGCAGTTCTTC. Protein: CASSFAGKYNEQFF.

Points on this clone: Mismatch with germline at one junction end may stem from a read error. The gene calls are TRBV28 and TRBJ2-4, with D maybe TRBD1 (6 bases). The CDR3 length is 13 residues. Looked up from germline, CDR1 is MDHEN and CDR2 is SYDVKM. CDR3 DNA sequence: TGTGCCAGTAGTTTACGGGCAGGGGATCATGGGTACTTC. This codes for CASSLRAGDHGYF.

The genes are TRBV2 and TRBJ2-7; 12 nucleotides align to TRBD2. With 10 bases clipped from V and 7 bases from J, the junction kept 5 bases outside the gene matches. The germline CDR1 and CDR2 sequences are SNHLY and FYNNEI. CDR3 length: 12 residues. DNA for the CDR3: TGTGCCACCCCCACTAGCGGGAGGGAGCAGTACTTC. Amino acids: CATPTSGREQYF. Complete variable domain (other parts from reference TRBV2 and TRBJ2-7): EPEVTQTPSHQVTQMGQEVILRCVPISNHLYFYWYRQILGQKVEFLVSFYNNEISEKSEIFDDQFSVERPDGSNFTLKIRSTKLEDSAMYFCATPTSGREQYFGPGTRLTVT.

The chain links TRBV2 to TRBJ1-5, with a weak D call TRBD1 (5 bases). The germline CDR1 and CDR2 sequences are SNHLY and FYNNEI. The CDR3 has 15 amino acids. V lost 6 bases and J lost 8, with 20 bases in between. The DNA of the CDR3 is TGTGCCAGCAGGTGGGGGTTCGGGGGGACGGAGCCCCAGCATTTT. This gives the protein CASRWGFGGTEPQHF.